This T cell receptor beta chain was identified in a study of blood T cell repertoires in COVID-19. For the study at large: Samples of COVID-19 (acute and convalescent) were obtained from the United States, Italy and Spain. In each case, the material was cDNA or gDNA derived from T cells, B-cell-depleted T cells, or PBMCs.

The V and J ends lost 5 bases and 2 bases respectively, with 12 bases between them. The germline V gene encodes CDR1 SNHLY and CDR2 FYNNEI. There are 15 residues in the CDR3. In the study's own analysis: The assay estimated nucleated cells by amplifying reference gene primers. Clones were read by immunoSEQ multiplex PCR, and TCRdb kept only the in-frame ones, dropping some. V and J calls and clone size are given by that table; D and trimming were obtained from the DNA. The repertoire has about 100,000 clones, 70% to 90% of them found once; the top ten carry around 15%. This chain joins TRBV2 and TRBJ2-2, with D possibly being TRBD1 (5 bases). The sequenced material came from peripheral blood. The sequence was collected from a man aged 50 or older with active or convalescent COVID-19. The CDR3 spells CASSFDSYNTGELFF. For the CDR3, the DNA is TGTGCCAGCAGTTTTGACAGCTACAACACCGGGGAGCTGTTTTTT.